This T cell receptor beta chain was identified in a study of technical replicates of blood from several donors. The data were produced by immunoSEQ multiplex PCR, yet TCRdb's version contains in-frame clones alone and is incomplete. Of about 12,000 clones in the sample, 65% to 85% were seen once. After removal of 6 bases from V and 7 bases from J, the junction contained 7 bases not matched to a gene. CDR3 length: 13 residues. CDR1 and CDR2 (germline): MDHEN, SYDVKM. This receptor was obtained from a human donor in good health. Sample: PBMCs. The chain joins TRBV28 to TRBJ1-2, with 8 bases identical to TRBD1. CDR3 coding DNA: TGTGCCAGCAGAACGACGGACAGGGCTGGCTACACCTTC. This sequence encodes CASRTTDRAGYTF.